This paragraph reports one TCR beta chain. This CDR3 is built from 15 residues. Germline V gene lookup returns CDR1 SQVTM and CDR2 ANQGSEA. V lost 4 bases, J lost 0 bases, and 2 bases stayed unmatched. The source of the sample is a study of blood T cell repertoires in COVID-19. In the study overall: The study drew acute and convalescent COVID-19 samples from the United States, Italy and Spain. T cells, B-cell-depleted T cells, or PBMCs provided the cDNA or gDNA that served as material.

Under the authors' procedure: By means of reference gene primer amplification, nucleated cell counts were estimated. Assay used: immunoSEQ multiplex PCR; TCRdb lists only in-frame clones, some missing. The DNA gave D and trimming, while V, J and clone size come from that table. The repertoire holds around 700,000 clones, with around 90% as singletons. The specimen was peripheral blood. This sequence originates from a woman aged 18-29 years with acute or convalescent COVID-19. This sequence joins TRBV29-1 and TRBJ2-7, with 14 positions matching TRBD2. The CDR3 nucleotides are TGCAGCGTTGGGACTAGCGGGGGGCCCTCCTACGAGCAGTACTTC. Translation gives CSVGTSGGPSYEQYF.